One and the same sample provided the 9 T cell receptor beta chains below, sequenced in a study of immune evolution from preneoplasia to lung adenocarcinoma. Only in-frame clones appear in the TCRdb table, and some are missing; sequencing was by immunoSEQ multiplex PCR. The data show about 9,500 clones, with roughly 77% seen just once and 8.5% to 10% held by the top ten. Sequencing was done on a sample of FFPE minimally invasive lung adenocarcinoma tissue. The receptors were sampled from a donor older than 65 with lung adenocarcinoma.

This chain joins TRBV29-1 and TRBJ2-7, with a tentative D call TRBD2 (7 bases). Trimming cost V 1 base and J 2 bases, with 21 bases left between them. Germline loops: CDR1 SQVTM, CDR2 ANQGSEA. The CDR3 consists of 17 residues. CDR3: CSVEARGGGGLTYEQYF. The CDR3 DNA sequence: TGCAGCGTTGAAGCGAGGGGAGGGGGGGGACTCACCTACGAGCAGTACTTC.

The chain uses TRBV6-1 and TRBJ2-2; D not certain. Trimming took 1 base from V and 4 from J, leaving 10 bases between them. The germline V gene has CDR1 MNHNS and CDR2 SASEGT. The CDR3 length is 15 residues. CDR3 residues: CASSEVQQATGELFF. The CDR3 nucleotides are TGTGCCAGCAGTGAAGTACAGCAGGCCACCGGGGAGCTGTTTTTT.

V and J are TRBV5-6 and TRBJ2-2; no clear D gene. The ends were cut back, 1 base at V and 6 bases at J, with 10 bases in the middle. CDR1 and CDR2 (germline): SGHDT, YYEEEE. The CDR3 length is 14 residues. In DNA form, the CDR3 reads TGTGCCAGCAGCTTGTTGGGAAGCGCCGGGGAGCTGTTTTTT. It encodes CASSLLGSAGELFF.

This clone was recorded a few times. The V and J genes are TRBV27 and TRBJ2-3; 7 nucleotides line up with TRBD1. Unmatched junction bases numbered 7, after V lost 5 bases and J lost 2 bases. Germline V gene sequence: CDR1 MNHEY, CDR2 SMNVEV (reference sequence). The CDR3 is 15 amino acids. The CDR3 DNA reads as TGTGCCAGCAGTCCACGGACAGGAGACACAGATACGCAGTATTTT. Translation: CASSPRTGDTDTQYF.

The chain has TRBV10-3 and TRBJ2-5; D remains unclear. V was trimmed by 0 bases and J by 5 bases, leaving 7 bases between them. Germline V gene data show CDR1 as ENHRY and CDR2 as SYGVKD. The CDR3 is 13 residues long. The chain's CDR3 is CAISESNSETQYF. CDR3 DNA sequence: TGTGCCATCAGTGAGTCGAATTCGGAGACCCAGTACTTC.

This rearrangement joins TRBV27 to TRBJ2-7; D possibly corresponds to TRBD2 (6 bases). Germline lookup yields CDR1 MNHEY and CDR2 SMNVEV (reference sequence). CDR3 length: 13 residues. V gave up 7 bases and J gave up 7 bases, with 17 bases separating them. The CDR3 here is CASTGGKTGEQYF. The CDR3 nucleotides are TGTGCCAGCACTGGCGGGAAAACGGGTGAGCAGTACTTC.

The chain is built from TRBV6-1 and TRBJ1-2; D ambiguous. The CDR3 length is 12 residues. The germline V and J ends were trimmed by 7 bases and 4 bases, with 10 bases remaining between them. Germline CDR1 reads MNHNS; CDR2 reads SASEGT. CDR3 protein: CASNEVSYGYTF. CDR3 bases: TGTGCCAGCAACGAGGTGAGCTATGGCTACACCTTC.

The chain uses TRBV30 and TRBJ2-7; 7 bases match TRBD1. Germline loops: CDR1 GTSNPN, CDR2 SVGIG (reference sequence). With V trimmed by 2 bases and J by 2 bases, 3 bases remained unmatched. This CDR3 is built from 13 residues. CDR3 region: CAWSTGTAYEQYF. The CDR3 DNA follows: TGTGCCTGGAGTACCGGGACAGCCTACGAGCAGTACTTC.

The chain has TRBV2 and TRBJ2-3, with 11 bases aligning to TRBD2. The CDR3 contains 15 residues. Trimming removed 5 bases from V and 2 bases from J; junction bases left unmatched: 3. Germline V gene lookup returns CDR1 SNHLY and CDR2 FYNNEI. The CDR3 bases are TGTGCCAGCAGTAAACTAGCGGGAGCCACAGATACGCAGTATTTT. The encoded protein is CASSKLAGATDTQYF. The entire variable domain, with the rest obtained from reference TRBV2 and TRBJ2-3, is as follows: EPEVTQTPSHQVTQMGQEVILRCVPISNHLYFYWYRQILGQKVEFLVSFYNNEISEKSEIFDDQFSVERPDGSNFTLKIRSTKLEDSAMYFCASSKLAGATDTQYFGPGTRLTVL.